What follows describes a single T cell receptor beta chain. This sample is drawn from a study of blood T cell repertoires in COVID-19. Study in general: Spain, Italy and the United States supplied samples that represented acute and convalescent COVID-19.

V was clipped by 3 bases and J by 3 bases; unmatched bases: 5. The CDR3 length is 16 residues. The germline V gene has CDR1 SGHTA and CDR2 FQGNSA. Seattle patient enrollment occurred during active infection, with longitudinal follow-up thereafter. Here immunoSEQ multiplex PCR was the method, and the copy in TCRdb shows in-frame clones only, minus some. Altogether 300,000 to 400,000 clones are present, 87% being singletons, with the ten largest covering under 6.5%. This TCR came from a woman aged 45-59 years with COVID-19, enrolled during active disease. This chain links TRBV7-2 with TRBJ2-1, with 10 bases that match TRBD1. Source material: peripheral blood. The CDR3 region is CASSFAGTGDYNEQFF. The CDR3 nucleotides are TGTGCCAGCAGCTTTGCCGGGACAGGGGACTACAATGAGCAGTTCTTC.